This TCR beta chain was recovered during a study of preoperative IRX-2 immunotherapy in early breast cancer. The treatment denotes: preoperative locoregional IRX-2 cytokine immunotherapy. With V trimmed by 5 bases and J by 7 bases, 6 bases remained unmatched. Germline lookup yields CDR1 MNHGY and CDR2 SAAAGT. The CDR3 contains 13 residues. Measured with immunoSEQ multiplex PCR; TCRdb has only the in-frame clones, and not every one. The sample contains around 95,000 clones, just over 85% of which appear only once. This sample comprised tumor tissue, obtained after IRX-2 immunotherapy. The chain joins TRBV6-8 to TRBJ2-7; 9 nucleotides match TRBD2. This TCR came from a human donor with breast cancer. The CDR3 reads CASSDETSGEQYF. The CDR3 nucleotides read TGTGCCAGCAGTGACGAGACTAGCGGTGAGCAGTACTTC.